Listed below are T cell receptor beta chains from one sample, sequenced in a study of CD8 T cells in ankylosing spondylitis. TCRdb recomputed calls from the 5' RACE reads with MiXCR, one row per CDR3 protein. The data show under 450,000 distinct CDR3 sequences, 17% seen once. Sequencing input: blood, either unsorted or a sorted T cell fraction (not recorded which). These receptors were collected from a male donor with ankylosing spondylitis. Both conserved end residues are part of each CDR3. D genes are given only for firm matches. Clone size is not always given. Where it is, it says once, few, many or a class for expanded clones.

V gene: TRBV3-1
clone size: few
D gene: .
J gene: TRBJ2-5
CDR3 protein: CASSLRQQQETQYF
CDR3 DNA: TGTGCCAGCAGCCTACGACAACAACAAGAGACCCAGTACTTC

V gene: TRBV12-3/TRBV12-4
clone size: many
D gene: .
J gene: TRBJ2-7
CDR3 protein: CASAFGESYEQYF
CDR3 DNA: TGTGCCAGCGCGTTCGGAGAGTCCTACGAGCAGTACTTC

V gene: TRBV12-3/TRBV12-4
clone size: .
D gene: TRBD1
J gene: TRBJ2-7
CDR3 protein: CASCRTGGIDEQYF
CDR3 DNA: TGTGCCAGCTGCCGGACAGGGGGCATCGACGAGCAGTACTTC

V gene: TRBV7-9
clone size: .
D gene: .
J gene: TRBJ1-1
CDR3 protein: CASSSGGASGTEAFF
CDR3 DNA: TGTGCCAGCAGCTCCGGTGGGGCGAGCGGCACTGAAGCTTTCTTT

V gene: TRBV7-2
clone size: many
D gene: TRBD2
J gene: TRBJ2-5
CDR3 protein: CASSPQTSGGQETQYF
CDR3 DNA: TGTGCCAGCAGCCCCCAGACTAGCGGGGGCCAAGAGACCCAGTACTTC

V gene: TRBV6-5
clone size: few
D gene: .
J gene: TRBJ1-5
CDR3 protein: CASSYGRANQPQHF
CDR3 DNA: TGTGCCAGCAGTTACGGGAGAGCCAATCAGCCCCAGCATTTT

V gene: TRBV7-9
clone size: many
D gene: TRBD1
J gene: TRBJ2-7
CDR3 protein: CASSFSAGQGNEQYF
CDR3 DNA: TGTGCCAGCAGCTTCTCAGCGGGACAGGGGAACGAGCAGTACTTC

V gene: TRBV20-1
clone size: few
D gene: .
J gene: TRBJ1-4
CDR3 protein: CSAAGAEGPEKLFF
CDR3 DNA: TGCAGTGCGGCCGGGGCCGAAGGGCCGGAAAAACTGTTTTTT

V gene: TRBV5-6
clone size: many
D gene: .
J gene: TRBJ1-5
CDR3 protein: CASSMGRNGNQPQHF
CDR3 DNA: TGTGCCAGCAGCATGGGGAGAAACGGCAATCAGCCCCAGCATTTT

V gene: TRBV5-1
clone size: .
D gene: .
J gene: TRBJ1-5
CDR3 protein: CASSLAWGGVDQPQHF
CDR3 DNA: TGCGCCAGCAGCTTGGCCTGGGGCGGGGTGGATCAGCCCCAGCATTTT

V gene: TRBV6-2/TRBV6-3
clone size: few
D gene: .
J gene: TRBJ1-3
CDR3 protein: CASSPFKSTIYF
CDR3 DNA: TGTGCCAGCAGTCCCTTCAAGAGCACCATATATTTT

V gene: TRBV6-1
clone size: few
D gene: .
J gene: TRBJ1-4
CDR3 protein: CASRAGGASEKLFF
CDR3 DNA: TGTGCCAGCCGGGCGGGGGGCGCGTCTGAAAAACTGTTTTTT

V gene: TRBV19
clone size: .
D gene: TRBD1
J gene: TRBJ2-5
CDR3 protein: CASRDRATQETQYF
CDR3 DNA: TGTGCCAGTCGAGACAGGGCGACCCAAGAGACCCAGTACTTC

V gene: TRBV10-3
clone size: many
D gene: .
J gene: TRBJ1-5
CDR3 protein: CAISEQGYSNQPQHF
CDR3 DNA: TGTGCCATCAGTGAGCAGGGGTATAGCAATCAGCCCCAGCATTTT

V gene: TRBV20-1
clone size: .
D gene: .
J gene: TRBJ2-7
CDR3 protein: CSALDPTGQYF
CDR3 DNA: TGCAGTGCCCTGGACCCCACGGGGCAGTACTTC

V gene: TRBV9
clone size: few
D gene: .
J gene: TRBJ1-2
CDR3 protein: CASTGEGNYGYTF
CDR3 DNA: TGTGCCAGCACCGGCGAGGGTAACTATGGCTACACCTTC

V gene: TRBV29-1
clone size: .
D gene: .
J gene: TRBJ1-1
CDR3 protein: CSARDTGLNTEAFF
CDR3 DNA: TGCAGCGCCCGGGACACAGGTTTGAACACTGAAGCTTTCTTT

V gene: TRBV15
clone size: many
D gene: .
J gene: TRBJ2-3
CDR3 protein: CATSRDRAATDTQYF
CDR3 DNA: TGTGCCACCAGCAGAGATAGGGCAGCCACAGATACGCAGTATTTT

V gene: TRBV7-8
clone size: .
D gene: .
J gene: TRBJ1-1
CDR3 protein: CASSTSRGGVNTEAFF
CDR3 DNA: TGTGCCAGCAGCACAAGTCGGGGGGGGGTGAACACTGAAGCTTTCTTT

V gene: TRBV28
clone size: .
D gene: .
J gene: TRBJ1-2
CDR3 protein: CASSLAQGAYGYTF
CDR3 DNA: TGTGCCAGCAGTTTGGCCCAGGGTGCCTATGGCTACACCTTC